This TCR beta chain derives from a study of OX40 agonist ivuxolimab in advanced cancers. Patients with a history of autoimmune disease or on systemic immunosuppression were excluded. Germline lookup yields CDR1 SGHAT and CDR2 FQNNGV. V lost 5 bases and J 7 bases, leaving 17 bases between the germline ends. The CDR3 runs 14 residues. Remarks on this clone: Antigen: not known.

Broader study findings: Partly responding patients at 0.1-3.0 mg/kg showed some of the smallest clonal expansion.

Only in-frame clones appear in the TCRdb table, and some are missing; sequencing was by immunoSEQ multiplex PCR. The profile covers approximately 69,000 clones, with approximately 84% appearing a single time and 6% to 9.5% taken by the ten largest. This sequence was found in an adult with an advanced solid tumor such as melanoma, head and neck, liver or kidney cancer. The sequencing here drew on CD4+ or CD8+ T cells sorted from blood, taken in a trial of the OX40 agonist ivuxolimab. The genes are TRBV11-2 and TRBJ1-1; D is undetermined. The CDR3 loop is CASSPQGEYGEAFF. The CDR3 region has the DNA TGTGCCAGCAGCCCTCAAGGCGAATATGGTGAAGCTTTCTTT.